In this sample, the clone carrying this TCR beta chain turned up a few times. Its cognate antigen is unknown. The donors, healthy Caucasians from Russia, were aged roughly 6 to 90. Extracted total RNA amounted to at least 5.5 micrograms for each sample. V shed 5 bases and J shed 0 bases, with 9 bases lying between them. The length of the CDR3 is 13 residues. Germline V gives CDR1 SQVTM, CDR2 ANQGSEA. This record comes from a study of blood T cells in healthy people across ages. Study observations and caveats: Observed TCR beta diversity per million T cells went down as age went up. This fall followed a roughly linear course with age.

PCR was performed a second time for about 7 to 12 cycles using a sample-barcoded 5' primer and a J-beta primer mix. The study obtained at least 2.5 million CDR3-containing paired-end reads from every sample. TCRdb recomputed calls from the 5' RACE reads with MiXCR, one row per CDR3 protein. The sample has about 1,000,000 distinct CDR3 sequences, 35% to 55% seen once. This receptor was obtained from an older woman in good health. The sequenced sample was blood. The chain employs TRBV29-1 and TRBJ2-3; D may be TRBD1 or TRBD2 (5 bases each). CDR3 nucleotide sequence: TGCAGCGTTCTCCGGGACAGCACAGATACGCAGTATTTT. It specifies CSVLRDSTDTQYF.